Given below is one TCR beta chain in context. Its antigen is unknown. No qualities accompany the bases; no much larger clone lies one base away. This record comes from a study of cytomegalovirus exposure and HLA in healthy donors (dated by TCRdb to 2017 to 2019). Looking at the study overall: According to an earlier analysis of 587 of the donors, 150 million to 200 million T cells yielded 100 million or so unique TCR beta sequences and 276 Gb of sequence data. HLA typing included class I and class II loci at four-digit resolution. Donor age, sex, ethnicity and CMV serostatus were compiled together with the repertoire data. In the later analysis, no new phenotypic data were used to find candidate immune exposures; instead, reliance was placed on TCR beta sequences and their occurrence across donors. To study patterns of TCR occurrence, a later analysis re-analyzed previously published TCR beta repertoires from 666 donors and added high-resolution HLA genotyping. An early release that covered some 630 HLA-typed donors contained about 300 gigabases of sequencing data and tens of millions of unique TCR sequences. The study used immunosequencing to profile the T cell repertoires of 600 to 850 subjects and linked those repertoires to cytomegalovirus serostatus. Every discovery cohort repertoire had been produced on one sequencing platform. Four to six DR-DQ haplotypes were handled as single units for association and clustering because linkage in the cohort was strong. The aim of the study was to test whether cataloging public T cell receptors could identify signatures of past pathogen exposure. A later genetic analysis used genome-wide SNP genotypes for about 60% of the roughly 670 donors, treating that subset as a discovery cohort. High-throughput TCR immunosequencing, statistical association of individual TCRs with disease status, and machine learning were combined to predict cytomegalovirus infection status. Among several hundred genotyped donors of the cohort, an average of around 250,000 unique TCR beta nucleotide sequences was sequenced per donor, of which about 19% were non-productive. In an earlier analysis of 587 of the donors, high-throughput TCR beta sequencing was used to judge whether each TCR beta V gene segment behaved as functional or pseudogenic. The number of typed donors differed by locus: about 629-630 for A, B, C, DRB1 and DQB1; some 500 for DQA1; fewer than 610 for DPA1; and some 470 for DPB1. Among the roughly 400 genotyped donors, around 81% belonged to the genetic ancestry cluster associated with self-reported Caucasian donors. In addition to the first cohort of hundreds of subjects, a separate validation cohort of 120 different subjects was used. On the study overall, not on this receptor specifically: A later genetic analysis associated a missense DCLRE1C variant with V-gene and J-gene trimming of TCR beta chains, and an independent cohort replicated the association. A further reported finding was that TCR beta sequences accurately predicted the HLA-A and HLA-B alleles for most subjects in the first cohort. A cluster of highly shared sequence variants was judged likely to be a technical artifact of the sequencing pipeline. A later analysis found that most CMV-associated TCR beta chains appeared HLA-restricted, with HLA associations seemingly driven largely by CMV exposure. Specific HLA alleles were associated with over 15,000 TCR beta sequences at a false discovery rate of 0.05 in a later analysis. In a later analysis, HLA-associated TCR beta chains were found to be more clonally expanded and to have lower generation probabilities than equally common non-associated chains. In vitro tests confirmed that a few of the cytomegalovirus-associated TCR beta chains recognize cytomegalovirus antigens. For the cohort, immune exposure information was limited to CMV serostatus. According to a later analysis, parvovirus B19, influenza, CMV and Epstein-Barr virus appeared linked to several top co-occurrence clusters. Because counts were too low, under 20 rarely observed V segments, including chromosome 9 orphons, were left out of the earlier analysis of 587 of the donors. It was suggested by the authors that the approach could potentially be generalized to other disease states and immunological phenotypes. In a later analysis, the rate of TCR association differed among HLA loci, with DRB1 alleles having the most associated TCRs and HLA-C alleles having the fewest. A total of fewer than 200 TCR beta chains were listed by the study as associated with cytomegalovirus. Linkage disequilibrium might explain the correlated functional status among segregating V segments, but an unknown experimental factor could not be ruled out. In this cohort, only TCR beta chains were sequenced, and detectable features were limited by the absence of alpha or paired-chain data. HLA typing was unavailable for some donors at each locus, so association tests used only the typed subset. In an earlier analysis of 587 of the donors, most TCR beta V segments appeared in productive rearrangements about 90% or about 30% of the time, broadly matching IMGT annotations. Strong co-occurrence of HLA alleles, especially DR and DQ, made assigning TCR associations to individual alleles difficult. Compared with the approximately 600-donor mean, donors in an Asian-associated ancestry cluster had fewer N-insertions in productive TCRs, according to a later genetic analysis. Cytomegalovirus status was reported to be diagnosed by the classifier with high specificity and sensitivity in both the original and validation cohorts. Most TCR sequences were seen in very few donors, while some public TCRs were found in many individuals. Presence/absence analyses assumed roughly uniform sequencing depth across donors, an assumption that may not hold.

Libraries came from the immunoSEQ multiplex PCR assay. For the multiplex PCR, a mixture combining 60 forward primers for TCR Vbeta segments and 13 reverse primers for TCR Jbeta segments was used. The CDR3 region of rearranged TCR beta genes was amplified from genomic DNA by a multiplex PCR assay. Amplified TCR beta libraries were sequenced as 87-base-pair reads on the Illumina HiSeq System. The study's processing was this. A later analysis tallied around 82 million unique TCR beta chains across the 650 to 750 repertoires, and 10 million to 11 million of those chains were shared by two or more donors. A nearest-neighbor algorithm error-corrected the raw reads and collapsed the reads into unique sequences, merging closely related sequences to remove PCR and sequencing errors. To assign V, D and J gene segments, CDR3 sequences were aligned to IMGT reference sequences. Each retained sequence needed at least a six-nucleotide match to both a V gene segment and a J gene segment. A rearrangement counted as productive if the CDR3 had no stop codons and remained in frame with V and J, and every other rearrangement counted as non-productive. Following IMGT convention, CDR3 was defined as the stretch from the second conserved V-encoded cysteine up to the conserved J-encoded phenylalanine. The earlier analysis of 587 of the donors excluded sequences that lacked an unambiguous match to a single V gene segment. In an earlier analysis of roughly 600 of the donors, a V segment was called functional when productive rearrangements were above 56.7%, and segregating when the standard deviation between donors exceeded 5%. A statistical classification framework was developed to diagnose cytomegalovirus status using the catalog of TCR beta chain sequences. In a later analysis, V and J genes were assigned by comparing TCR nucleotide sequences against IMGT/GENE-DB human TR gene sequences. Using the TCRdist pipeline, a later analysis assigned CDR3 sequences along with most-parsimonious VDJ recombination scenarios. A later analysis defined each TCR beta chain by its CDR3 amino acid sequence plus V-gene family, and excluded reads lacking a unique V-gene family. As a way to deal with suspected cross-contamination and a sequencing artifact, a later analysis dropped roughly 620 nucleotide sequences that were highly shared and had low generation probability. A later analysis calculated a clonal expansion index for each public chain from normalized within-repertoire ranks of inferred template counts. Generation probabilities in a later analysis came from a VDJ recombination model fitted to out-of-frame rearrangements, and those results were checked against IGoR. A later analysis scored TCR-TCR, TCR-HLA and TCR-CMV co-occurrence with hypergeometric tests, applying a repertoire-size bias correction to TCR pairs. False discovery rates were estimated in a later analysis by permuting HLA or CMV assignments 20 times. In a later analysis, co-occurring TCRs were grouped with DBSCAN, and TCRdist sequence similarity was added when clustering was performed within HLA-allele-positive subsets. For co-occurrence clustering, repertoires with fewer than 30,000 or more than 120,000 public chains were excluded, along with a handful of repertoires with anomalous nucleotide sharing. TCRdb mirrors the immuneACCESS table, restricted to in-frame sequences. Some clones are absent from its copies; in checked studies, under half trace to an unresolved V gene, and the reason for the others is unknown. Clone size and the V and J calls come from that table; the DNA yielded D and trimming. This sample gives roughly 110,000 clones in total; roughly 82% of them show up just once. The top ten hold roughly 1.6% of the sample.

The cohort comprised fewer than 750 healthy bone marrow donors. At the time of sampling, every cohort member was nominally healthy, though immune exposures that went unrecorded were likely present. The donor was CMV seronegative and was included in the group of a few hundred seronegative cohort members. A peripheral blood sample was provided by each donor, and peripheral blood mononuclear cells were used for TCR beta sequencing. Genomic DNA extraction from the blood cell samples was performed with the Qiagen DNeasy Blood Extraction Kit. This TCR came from a man in his forties or fifties in good health and CMV-seronegative. The specimen was PBMCs.

The sequenced DNA: TGTGCCAGTAGTCCCAGGACAGGGGGAGAAGAGACCCAGTACTTC. The resulting protein is CASSPRTGGEETQYF. This chain is built from TRBV19 and TRBJ2-5; TRBD1 aligns with 10 central bases. Spanning cysteine to phenylalanine, the CDR3 consists of 15 amino acids. Here the CDR3 DNA is all that survives: 45 bases in frame from base 1. For CDR1 and CDR2, the germline V gene (reference sequence) lists LNHDA and SQIVND. V trim: 5 bases; J trim: 3 bases; unmatched bases: 6.